The entry below gives a single TCR beta chain sequence along with its context. Participant ages covered roughly 18 to 90 years across about two dozen US areas. This sample is part of a study of blood T cell repertoires in COVID-19. Across the whole study: Samples of COVID-19 (acute and convalescent) were obtained from the United States, Italy and Spain. The analysed material was cDNA or gDNA that came from T cells, B-cell-depleted T cells, or PBMCs.

This table comes from immunoSEQ multiplex PCR, and its TCRdb copy is limited to in-frame clones, with some not included. The profile shows about 300,000 clones, roughly nine tenths of them singletons. From germline, CDR1 is LGHNA and CDR2 YNFKEQ. Trimming cost V 4 bases and J 2 bases, with 11 bases left between them. The CDR3 totals 14 residues. This chain connects TRBV4-2 to TRBJ1-1, with a possible D match to TRBD1 (5 bases). The sample consisted of PBMCs or T cells enriched from blood (not recorded which). The receptor's source is a woman aged 25 to 45 who had recovered from COVID-19. The CDR3 sequence is CASSLWGDNTEAFF. CDR3 nucleotides: TGTGCCAGCAGCCTCTGGGGGGATAACACTGAAGCTTTCTTT.